The clone carrying this T cell receptor beta chain is termed medium-sized (0.01 to 0.1%). The antigen remains unidentified. CD25-based Treg depletion was applied to purified naive CD4+ T cells. Study-level findings and limits: In terms of TCR gene usage, tumor memory CD4+ T cells clustered together with blood and lymph node memory CD4+ cells, as well as with lymph node naive CD4+ cells. Larger-cohort validation covered only one TCR beta V-J rearrangement.

V gave up 5 bases and J gave up 4 bases, with 17 bases separating them. The CDR3 is 15 residues long. MiXCR, run by TCRdb on the 5' RACE reads, gives a single entry per CDR3 protein. The table has tens of thousands of distinct CDR3 sequences, approximately 24% seen once. The chain joins TRBV12-3 or TRBV12-4 to TRBJ1-2, with D perhaps TRBD1 (6 bases). Sequencing was done on a sample of tumor-infiltrating naive CD4+ T cells sorted from the breast tumor. Subset defined: naive CD4+ T cells, CD4+CD45RA+CD25-. The receptor comes from a female donor with breast cancer. The CDR3 loop is CASSPGWGAGYGYTF. CDR3 nucleotide sequence: TGTGCCAGCAGTCCCGGATGGGGGGCGGGCTATGGCTACACCTTC.